These T cell receptor beta chains were read from a single sample in a study of T cells expressing NK-cell markers. TCRdb reprocessed the 5' RACE reads, with one entry per CDR3 protein and no DNA. Its clone listing holds 300,000 to 450,000 distinct CDR3 sequences. Sequencing used blood T cells: a sorted CD56 or NKG2C T cell subset, CD4+ or CD8+ T cells, or bulk PBMC T cells (not recorded which). The source is a man aged 18 to 70 in good health. Both conserved end residues are part of each CDR3.

TRBV7-9,TRBJ2-5,CASSLEGRIRKTQYF
TRBV20-1,TRBJ2-7,CSASRGAEQYF
TRBV5-1,TRBJ2-7,CASSHGTGDLYEQYF
TRBV2,TRBJ2-5,CASRLLRNGMKVETQYF
TRBV18,TRBJ1-6,CASSPRAPRNSPLHF
TRBV18,TRBJ1-5,CASSPQRQGMDQPQHF
TRBV5-1,TRBJ2-3,CASSLGLAGGPGSVDTQYF
TRBV6-5,TRBJ2-1,CASRDSFVGRVDEQFF
TRBV2,TRBJ1-6,CASRGDSSPLHF
TRBV7-9,TRBJ1-5,CASSSTDRGHQPQHF
TRBV11-2,TRBJ2-5,CASSLSGGRGETQYF
TRBV4-2,TRBJ2-2,CASSRSGESTGELFF
TRBV15,TRBJ1-1,CATSRELVMNTEAFF
TRBV7-8,TRBJ2-2,CASSLRAGGRNTGELFF
TRBV9,TRBJ2-3,CASSAGGLAGGSDFTDTQYF
TRBV4-1,TRBJ2-3,CASSQDPSDGGWTDTQYF
TRBV4-1,TRBJ1-2,CASSLPQGRYYGYTF
TRBV6-1,TRBJ1-1,CASTGRPLNTEAFF
TRBV29-1,TRBJ2-1,CSVEGTGYGSNLNEQFF
TRBV20-1,TRBJ2-1,CSARPGPEQFF
TRBV30,TRBJ2-2,CAWSVGTGRAGTGELFF
TRBV6-1,TRBJ2-2,CASSTPPRVNTGELFF
TRBV20-1,TRBJ2-4,CSAPGTRLAKNIQYF
TRBV7-2,TRBJ1-2,CASSPRGGGLAPYGYTF
TRBV6-1,TRBJ2-1,CASTITSGALNEQFF
TRBV2,TRBJ2-5,CASSALWVETQYF
TRBV6-4,TRBJ2-2,CASRSSRHTGELFF
TRBV10-3,TRBJ2-7,CAIRPDAGRSSYEQYF
TRBV2,TRBJ2-6,CASSEALGTGANVLTF
TRBV12-3/TRBV12-4,TRBJ1-5,CASRTESMGNQPQHF
TRBV6-1,TRBJ2-1,CASSGSGTRNEQFF
TRBV19,TRBJ2-7,CASSITRDYEQYF
TRBV7-8,TRBJ2-1,CASSPLSSGGHRYNEQFF
TRBV7-2,TRBJ2-7,CASSPDTISYEQYF
TRBV10-3,TRBJ2-3,CAISSASGGLQYTQYF
TRBV7-2,TRBJ2-4,CASSPPGGFNIQYF
TRBV25-1,TRBJ1-2,CASSEAYYGYTF
TRBV12-3/TRBV12-4,TRBJ2-5,CASSLNVRGRQETQYF
TRBV6-5,TRBJ2-1,CASSSPGLNEQFF
TRBV20-1,TRBJ2-5,CSARGRGSSTDSHRARTQYF
TRBV7-9,TRBJ2-6,CASSFRGGSGANVLTF
TRBV4-2,TRBJ2-3,CASSQVTGGATDTQYF
TRBV2,TRBJ1-2,CASSGDGLTEGYTF
TRBV19,TRBJ2-1,CASSIWLATLYNEQFF
TRBV29-1,TRBJ1-2,CSVSLALSANYGYTF
TRBV5-6,TRBJ1-5,CASSAGLRGNQPQHF
TRBV29-1,TRBJ1-5,CSVIFQGSNQPQHF
TRBV19,TRBJ1-6,CASSRPTSPVFNSPLHF
TRBV9,TRBJ2-1,CASSARVGGEQFF
TRBV5-4,TRBJ1-1,CASSLLQGTGAFF
TRBV6-1,TRBJ1-2,CASSRGAAYGYTF
TRBV6-1,TRBJ1-2,CASRPGQGYYGYTF
TRBV6-1,TRBJ2-1,CASSAFVAAYNEQFF
TRBV7-9,TRBJ1-3,CASSLDGGGGGNTIYF